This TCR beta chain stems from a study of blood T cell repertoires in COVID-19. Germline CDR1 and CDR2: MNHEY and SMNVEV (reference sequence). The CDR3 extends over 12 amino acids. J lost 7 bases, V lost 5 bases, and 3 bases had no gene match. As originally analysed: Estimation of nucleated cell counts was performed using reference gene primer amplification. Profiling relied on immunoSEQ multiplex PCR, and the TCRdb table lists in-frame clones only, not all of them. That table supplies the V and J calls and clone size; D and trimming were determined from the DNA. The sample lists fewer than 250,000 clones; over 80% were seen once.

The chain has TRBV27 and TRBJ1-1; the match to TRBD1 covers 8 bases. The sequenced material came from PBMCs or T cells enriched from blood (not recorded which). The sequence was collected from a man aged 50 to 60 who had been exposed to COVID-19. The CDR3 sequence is CASSQGAGEAFF. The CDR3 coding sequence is TGTGCCAGCAGTCAGGGGGCAGGTGAAGCTTTCTTT.